This T cell receptor beta chain was retrieved from a study of cytomegalovirus exposure and HLA in healthy donors. Healthy donors of bone marrow made up the group. A remark on this clone: Its antigen is not identified.

Study results and caveats: Rarity characterized most TCR sequences, yet some public TCRs appeared in many donors. Being productive about 87% or about 30% of the time was typical of most TCR beta V segments in an earlier analysis.

In the PCR, 60 Vbeta and 13 Jbeta primers were used. Profiled with immunoSEQ multiplex PCR; TCRdb holds only in-frame clones, not every one. The sample records some 180,000 clones, 82% being singletons. Sample: PBMCs. The sequence derives from a man aged 40-55 years in good health and CMV-seronegative.

The CDR3 DNA follows: TGTGCCAGCAGCTTATGGGGAGAAGGACTTAGCAATCAGCCCCAGCATTTT. Amino acid sequence: CASSLWGEGLSNQPQHF. The rearrangement links TRBV7-9 to TRBJ1-5, with no clear D. CDR1 is SEHNR, CDR2 FQNEAQ, per germline (reference sequence). The CDR3 is 17 residues long. Trimming shortened V by 2 bases and J by 0 bases, and 14 bases separated the two germline ends.